Listed below are T cell receptor beta chains from one sample, sequenced in a study of shared clonotypes between healthy human individuals. TCRdb keeps only in-frame clones here, not all; method: immunoSEQ multiplex PCR. The table shows 450,000 to 600,000 clones, with 70% to 80% occurring only once. Sample: PBMCs. All receptors come from a woman aged 40 to 49 in good health. Some clones in this sample may be carry-over from other donors' samples. Both conserved end residues are trimmed from each CDR3. D genes are given only for firm matches. For some rows the clone size is stated as once, few or many, or as a class when expanded; others skip it.

CDR3aa | v_gene | d_gene | abundance
ASSITGAETQY | TRBV19 | - | -
ASRRTGAEAF | TRBV27 | TRBD1 | once
ASSFPTAGGADTQY | TRBV28 | - | -
ASSLWGGSKNIQY | TRBV7-2 | TRBD2 | -
ASRTLGGSGGSSYNEQF | TRBV5-8 | TRBD2 | few
AWTDGRNEQY | TRBV30 | - | once
ASSTRLAGLAKNIQY | TRBV19 | TRBD2 | -
ASSPSRLAVQGSYEQY | TRBV7-8 | TRBD2 | few
ASSPGPYNEQF | TRBV11-2 | - | -
ASSQSLTSGLYNEQF | TRBV4-3 | TRBD2 | -
AISGERSDTGELF | TRBV10-3 | - | -
ASSEYITGDDEKLF | TRBV25-1 | TRBD1 | -
ASSIDRPNIQY | TRBV19 | - | -
ASSPRGGISYEQY | TRBV14 | TRBD2 | -
ASSLPQLGQETQY | TRBV7-6 | - | -
ASSLGGLVSEQY | TRBV7-9 | TRBD2 | -
ATASGQYNEQF | TRBV27 | TRBD2 | few
ASSLGQSYGYT | TRBV7-6 | TRBD1 | -
ASSVGGGSSNEQF | TRBV9 | TRBD2 | -
ASSLLRGTDTQY | TRBV5-6 | - | few
ASRRGGRARNEQF | TRBV7-2 | TRBD2 | -
ASSLKPGDSQPQH | TRBV5-4 | - | -
ASSFRKPGNTIY | TRBV11-3 | - | -
ASSPLVGREATDTQY | TRBV7-9 | - | -
ASSFYDCPGQMNTGELF | TRBV11-2 | TRBD1 | -
ASSSAGAAYEQY | TRBV5-1 | TRBD2 | -
ASSLGGLGYEQY | TRBV7-2 | TRBD2 | -
ASSLGEREFSYNEQF | TRBV11-2 | TRBD2 | -
ASSTADRTPYGYT | TRBV28 | - | -
ASSPPEGLGIYEQY | TRBV14 | - | few